The clone carrying this T cell receptor (beta chain) was seen a single time. The data derive from a study of OX40 agonist ivuxolimab in advanced cancers. Study-wide context: Participants, about 83% male, averaged around 60 years of age, ranging from 23 to 79.

Only in-frame clones appear in the TCRdb table, and some are missing; sequencing was by immunoSEQ multiplex PCR. The sample contains some 15,000 clones, around 79% of which appear only once. The CDR3 has 12 amino acids. This receptor was taken from an adult with an advanced solid tumor such as melanoma, head and neck, liver or kidney cancer. The V call is TRBV21-1, the J call TRBJ1-6. TRBV21-1 is labeled a pseudogene. Sequenced here: CD4+ or CD8+ T cells sorted from blood, sampled in a trial of the OX40 agonist ivuxolimab. The CDR3 DNA reads TGTGCCAGCAAGAACCGGGATTCACCCCTCCACTTT. This translates into CASKNRDSPLHF.